This TCR beta chain was documented in a study of T cell responses to AZD1222 COVID-19 vaccine. General study points: Donors were mostly white British, more females; clonal diversity possibly underestimated.

As for this clone: Its antigen is currently unknown.

CDR3 length: 16 residues. Germline-derived CDR1 and CDR2 are LGHNA and YNFKEQ. Trimming shortened V by 4 bases and J by 8 bases, and 20 bases separated the two germline ends. The assay was immunoSEQ multiplex PCR, and TCRdb's table has in-frame clones only and misses some. The sample shows 150,000 to 200,000 clones, around 92% of them seen only once. The rearrangement joins TRBV4-2 to TRBJ1-4; a possible D gene is TRBD1 (5 bases). The sequencing used peripheral blood, collected 28 days after the second AZD1222 dose. The sequence was obtained from an adult who received the AZD1222 COVID-19 vaccine. In DNA, the CDR3 is TGTGCCAGCAGCCGGGTTGAGTCGACAGCTAGAGAAAAACTGTTTTTT. This translates into CASSRVESTAREKLFF.